One and the same sample provided the 3 T cell receptor beta chains below, sequenced in a study of blood T cell repertoires in COVID-19. Sequenced by immunoSEQ multiplex PCR; TCRdb stores in-frame clones only, minus some. The sample carries 95,000 to 100,000 clones, 81% recorded once. What was sequenced was peripheral blood. Receptor source: a woman of 80 years or more with acute or convalescent COVID-19.

This clone has only one observation. The chain has TRBV6-5 and TRBJ2-7, with D perhaps matching TRBD1 (5 bases). V dropped 2 bases and J dropped 2 bases, with 13 bases sitting between them. Germline lookup yields CDR1 MNHEY and CDR2 SVGAGI. The CDR3 runs 15 residues. Here the CDR3 reads CASSYSQGKPYEQYF. The CDR3 DNA is TGTGCCAGCAGTTACAGTCAGGGTAAGCCCTACGAGCAGTACTTC.

This clone showed up just once. This sequence joins TRBV2 and TRBJ1-5; the D is unclear. From germline, CDR1 is SNHLY and CDR2 FYNNEI. V dropped 0 bases and J dropped 2 bases, with 11 bases sitting between them. The CDR3 length is 16 residues. As DNA, the CDR3 is TGTGCCAGCAGTGAAGCGCTTCGAGGAGGCAATCAGCCCCAGCATTTT. Residues: CASSEALRGGNQPQHF.

V usage is TRBV30 and J usage is TRBJ1-3, with D hard to call. The CDR3 spans 12 residues. Germline-derived CDR1 and CDR2 are GTSNPN and SVGIG (reference sequence). V was trimmed by 4 bases and J by 2 bases, leaving 6 bases between them. Here the CDR3 reads CAWTRAGNTIYF. The DNA of the CDR3 is TGTGCCTGGACCCGGGCTGGAAACACCATATATTTT. The variable domain in full, with the rest retrieved from reference TRBV30 and TRBJ1-3, is SQTIHQWPATLVQPVGSPLSLECTVEGTSNPNLYWYRQAAGRGLQLLFYSVGIGQISSEVPQNLSASRPQDRQFILSSKKLLLSDSGFYLCAWTRAGNTIYFGEGSWLTVV.